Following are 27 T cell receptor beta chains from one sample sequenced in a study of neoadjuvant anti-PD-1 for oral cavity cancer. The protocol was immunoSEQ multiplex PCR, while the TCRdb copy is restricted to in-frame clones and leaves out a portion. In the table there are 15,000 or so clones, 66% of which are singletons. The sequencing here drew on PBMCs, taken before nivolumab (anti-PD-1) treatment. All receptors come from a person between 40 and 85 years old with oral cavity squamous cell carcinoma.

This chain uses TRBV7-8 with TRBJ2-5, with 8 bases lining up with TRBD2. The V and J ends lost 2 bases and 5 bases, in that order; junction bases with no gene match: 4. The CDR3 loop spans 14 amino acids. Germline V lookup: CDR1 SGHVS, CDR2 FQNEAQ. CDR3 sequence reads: CASSLSRGGETQYF. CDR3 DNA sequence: TGTGCCAGCAGCTTAAGTCGCGGGGGGGAGACCCAGTACTTC.

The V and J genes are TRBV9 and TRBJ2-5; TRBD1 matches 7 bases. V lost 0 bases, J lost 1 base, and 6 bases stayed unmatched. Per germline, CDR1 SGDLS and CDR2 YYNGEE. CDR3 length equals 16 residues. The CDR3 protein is CASSVEGGRGQETQYF. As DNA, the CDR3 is TGTGCCAGCAGCGTAGAAGGGGGCAGGGGCCAAGAGACCCAGTACTTC.

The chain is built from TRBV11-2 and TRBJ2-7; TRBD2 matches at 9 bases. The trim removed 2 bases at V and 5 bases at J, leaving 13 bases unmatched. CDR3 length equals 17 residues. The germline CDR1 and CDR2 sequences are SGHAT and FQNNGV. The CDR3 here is CASSLTPLAGEGNEQYF. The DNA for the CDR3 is TGTGCCAGCAGCTTAACCCCACTAGCGGGCGAAGGCAACGAGCAGTACTTC.

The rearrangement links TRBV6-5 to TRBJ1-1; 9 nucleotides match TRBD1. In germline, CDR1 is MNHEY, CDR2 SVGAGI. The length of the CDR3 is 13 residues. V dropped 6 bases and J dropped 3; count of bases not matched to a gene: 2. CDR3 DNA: TGTGCCAGCAGAACAGGGGGCGACACTGAAGCTTTCTTT. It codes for CASRTGGDTEAFF.

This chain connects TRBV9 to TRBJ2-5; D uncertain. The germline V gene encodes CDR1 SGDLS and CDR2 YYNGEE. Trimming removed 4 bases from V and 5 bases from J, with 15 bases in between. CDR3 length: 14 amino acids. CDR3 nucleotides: TGTGCCAGCAGCCCTCCTGCCGGGCGGGAGACCCAGTACTTC. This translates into CASSPPAGRETQYF.

The CDR3 coding sequence is TGTGCCAGCAGTTCATCCGGGACCCGGGCTGGAAACACCATATATTTT. Translated, it gives CASSSSGTRAGNTIYF. This chain joins TRBV6-5 and TRBJ1-3, with D maybe TRBD1 (5 bases). The CDR3 is made up of 16 amino acids. Trimming shortened V by 4 bases and J by 2 bases, and 15 bases separated the two germline ends. The V gene's germline CDR1 is MNHEY and CDR2 SVGAGI.

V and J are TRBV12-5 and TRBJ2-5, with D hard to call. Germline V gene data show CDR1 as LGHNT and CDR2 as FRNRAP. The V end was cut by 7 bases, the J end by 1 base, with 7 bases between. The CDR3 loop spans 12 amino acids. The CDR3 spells CASVSRQETQYF. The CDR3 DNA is TGTGCTAGTGTAAGCCGCCAAGAGACCCAGTACTTC.

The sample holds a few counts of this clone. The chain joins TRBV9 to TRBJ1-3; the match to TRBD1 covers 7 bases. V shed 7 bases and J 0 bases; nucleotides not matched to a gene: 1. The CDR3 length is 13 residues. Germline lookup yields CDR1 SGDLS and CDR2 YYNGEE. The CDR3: CASGDSSGNTIYF. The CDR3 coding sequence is TGTGCCAGCGGGGACAGCTCTGGAAACACCATATATTTT.

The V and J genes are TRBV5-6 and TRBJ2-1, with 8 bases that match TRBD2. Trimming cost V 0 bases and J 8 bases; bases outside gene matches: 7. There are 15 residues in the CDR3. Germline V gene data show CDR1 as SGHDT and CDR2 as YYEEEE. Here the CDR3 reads CASSLGAGVGYEQFF. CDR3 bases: TGTGCCAGCAGCTTGGGAGCGGGAGTTGGCTATGAGCAGTTCTTC.

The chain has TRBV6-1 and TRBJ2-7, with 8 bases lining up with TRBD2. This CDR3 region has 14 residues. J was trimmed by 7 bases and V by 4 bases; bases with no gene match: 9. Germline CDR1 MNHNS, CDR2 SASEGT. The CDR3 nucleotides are TGTGCCAGCAGTGCACTAGCGGAGCCCGCGGAGCAGTACTTC. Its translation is CASSALAEPAEQYF.

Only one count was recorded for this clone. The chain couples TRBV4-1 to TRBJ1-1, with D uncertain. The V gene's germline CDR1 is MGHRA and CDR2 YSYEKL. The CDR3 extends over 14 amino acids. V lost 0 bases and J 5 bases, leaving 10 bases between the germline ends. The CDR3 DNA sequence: TGCGCCAGCAGCCAAGAGGGCGCGATAACTGAAGCTTTCTTT. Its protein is CASSQEGAITEAFF.

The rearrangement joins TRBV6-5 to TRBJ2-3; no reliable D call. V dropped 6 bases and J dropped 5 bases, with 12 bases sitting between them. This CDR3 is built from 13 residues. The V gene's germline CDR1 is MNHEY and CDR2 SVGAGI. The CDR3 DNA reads TGTGCCAGCAGCCCCTCCGGCGGAGATACGCAGTATTTT. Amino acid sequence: CASSPSGGDTQYF.

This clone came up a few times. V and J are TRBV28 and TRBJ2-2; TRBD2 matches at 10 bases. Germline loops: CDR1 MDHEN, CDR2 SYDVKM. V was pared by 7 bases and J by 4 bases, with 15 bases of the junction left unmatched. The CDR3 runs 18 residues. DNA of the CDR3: TGTGCCAGCATAGGGCAGGTTAACAGCGGGAGGGTCACCGGGGAGCTGTTTTTT. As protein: CASIGQVNSGRVTGELFF.

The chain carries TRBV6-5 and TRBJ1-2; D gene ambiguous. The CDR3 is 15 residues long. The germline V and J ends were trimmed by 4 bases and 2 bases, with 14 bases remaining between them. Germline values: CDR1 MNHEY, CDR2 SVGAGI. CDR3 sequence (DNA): TGTGCCAGCAGTTTCGGGCAGGAGACAAACTATGGCTACACCTTC. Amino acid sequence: CASSFGQETNYGYTF.

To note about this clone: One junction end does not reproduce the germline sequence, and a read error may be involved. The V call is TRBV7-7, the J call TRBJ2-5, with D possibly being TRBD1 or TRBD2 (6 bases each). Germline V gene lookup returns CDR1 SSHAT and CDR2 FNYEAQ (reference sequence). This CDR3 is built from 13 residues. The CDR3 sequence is CASSLGGQETQYF. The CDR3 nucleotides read TGTGCTAGCAGCTTAGGGGGGCAAGAGACCCAGTACTTC. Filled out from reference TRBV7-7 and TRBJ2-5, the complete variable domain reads GAGVSQSPRYKVTKRGQDVTLRCDPISSHATLYWYQQALGQGPEFLTYFNYEAQPDKSGLPSDRFSAERPEGSISTLTIQRTEQRDSAMYRCASSLGGQETQYFGPGTRLLVL.

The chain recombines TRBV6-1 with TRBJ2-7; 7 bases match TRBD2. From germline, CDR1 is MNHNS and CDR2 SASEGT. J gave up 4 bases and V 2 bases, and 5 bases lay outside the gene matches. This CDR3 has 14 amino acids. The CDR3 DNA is TGTGCCAGCAGTGAACCTAGCGGAGCATACGAGCAGTACTTC. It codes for CASSEPSGAYEQYF.

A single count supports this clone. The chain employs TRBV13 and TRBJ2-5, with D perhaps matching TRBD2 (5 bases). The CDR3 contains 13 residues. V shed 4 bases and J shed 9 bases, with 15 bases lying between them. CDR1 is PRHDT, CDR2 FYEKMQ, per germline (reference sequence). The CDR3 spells CASSSTRGGSQYF. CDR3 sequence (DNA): TGTGCCAGCAGCTCGACCCGCGGCGGGTCCCAGTACTTC.

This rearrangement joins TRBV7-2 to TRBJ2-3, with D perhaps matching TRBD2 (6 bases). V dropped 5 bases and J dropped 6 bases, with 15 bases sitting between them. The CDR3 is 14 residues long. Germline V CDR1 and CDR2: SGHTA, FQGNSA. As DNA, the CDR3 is TGTGCCAGCAGCCTCAGGGAGGTTGGGGATACGCAGTATTTT. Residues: CASSLREVGDTQYF.

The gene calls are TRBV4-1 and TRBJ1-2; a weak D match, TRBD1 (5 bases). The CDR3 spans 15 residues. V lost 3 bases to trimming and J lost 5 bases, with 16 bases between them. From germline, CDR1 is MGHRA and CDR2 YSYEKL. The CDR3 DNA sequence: TGCGCCAGCAGCCAGGCAGACAGTTCGGGATATGGCTACACCTTC. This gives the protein CASSQADSSGYGYTF.

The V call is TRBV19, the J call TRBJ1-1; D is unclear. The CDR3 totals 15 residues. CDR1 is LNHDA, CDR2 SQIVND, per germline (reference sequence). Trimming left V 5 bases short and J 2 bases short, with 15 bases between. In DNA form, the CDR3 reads TGTGCCAGTAGTCCACCCGGGAGGGCAAACACTGAAGCTTTCTTT. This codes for CASSPPGRANTEAFF.

CDR3 sequence: CASSPGLAGVSYEQYF. The CDR3 DNA follows: TGTGCCAGCAGCCCAGGACTAGCGGGAGTCTCCTACGAGCAGTACTTC. V is TRBV11-1 and J is TRBJ2-7; 13 bases are a match to TRBD2. The CDR3 length is 16 residues. J lost 0 bases, V lost 5 bases, and 4 bases had no gene match. The germline V gene encodes CDR1 SGHAT and CDR2 FQDESV (reference sequence).

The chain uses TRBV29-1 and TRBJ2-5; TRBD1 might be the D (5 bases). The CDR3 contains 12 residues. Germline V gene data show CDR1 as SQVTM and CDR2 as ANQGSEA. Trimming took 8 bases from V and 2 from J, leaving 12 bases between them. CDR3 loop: CSPLPGQETQYF. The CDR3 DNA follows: TGCAGCCCCCTTCCAGGGCAAGAGACCCAGTACTTC.

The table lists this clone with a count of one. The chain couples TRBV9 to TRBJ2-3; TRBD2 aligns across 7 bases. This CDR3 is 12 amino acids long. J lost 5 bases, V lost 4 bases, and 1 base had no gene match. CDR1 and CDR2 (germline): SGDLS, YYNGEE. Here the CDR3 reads CASSLAGDTQYF. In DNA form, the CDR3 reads TGTGCCAGCAGCTTAGCGGGAGATACGCAGTATTTT. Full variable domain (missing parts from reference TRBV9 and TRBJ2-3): DSGVTQTPKHLITATGQRVTLRCSPRSGDLSVYWYQQSLDQGLQFLIQYYNGEERAKGNILERFSAQQFPDLHSELNLSSLELGDSALYFCASSLAGDTQYFGPGTRLTVL.

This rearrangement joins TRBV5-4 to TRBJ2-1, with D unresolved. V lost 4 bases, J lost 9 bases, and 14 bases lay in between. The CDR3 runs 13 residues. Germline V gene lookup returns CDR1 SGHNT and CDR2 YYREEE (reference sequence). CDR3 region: CASSRYSDAEQFF. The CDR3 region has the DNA TGTGCCAGCAGCCGATACAGCGACGCTGAGCAGTTCTTC.

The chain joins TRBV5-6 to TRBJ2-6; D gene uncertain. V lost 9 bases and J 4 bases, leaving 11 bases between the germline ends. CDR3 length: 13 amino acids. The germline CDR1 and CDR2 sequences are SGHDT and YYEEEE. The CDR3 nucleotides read TGTGCCACGCAGCTCGGCGGGGCCAACGTCCTGACTTTC. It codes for CATQLGGANVLTF.

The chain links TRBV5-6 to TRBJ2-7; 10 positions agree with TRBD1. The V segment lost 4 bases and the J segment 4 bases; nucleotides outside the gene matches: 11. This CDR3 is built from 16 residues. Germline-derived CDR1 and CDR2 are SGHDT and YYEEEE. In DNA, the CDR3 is TGTGCCAGCAGCCCAACCGGGACAGGGGAACAGTACGAGCAGTACTTC. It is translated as CASSPTGTGEQYEQYF. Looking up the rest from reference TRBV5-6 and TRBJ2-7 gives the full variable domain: DAGVTQSPTHLIKTRGQQVTLRCSPKSGHDTVSWYQQALGQGPQFIFQYYEEEERQRGNFPDRFSGHQFPNYSSELNVNALLLGDSALYLCASSPTGTGEQYEQYFGPGTRLTVT.

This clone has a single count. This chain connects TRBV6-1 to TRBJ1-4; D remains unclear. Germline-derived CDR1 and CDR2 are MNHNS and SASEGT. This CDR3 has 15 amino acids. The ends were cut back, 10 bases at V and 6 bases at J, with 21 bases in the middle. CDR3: CATHVGRQTDEKLFF. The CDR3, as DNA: TGTGCCACGCACGTCGGGCGGCAGACTGATGAAAAACTGTTTTTT.